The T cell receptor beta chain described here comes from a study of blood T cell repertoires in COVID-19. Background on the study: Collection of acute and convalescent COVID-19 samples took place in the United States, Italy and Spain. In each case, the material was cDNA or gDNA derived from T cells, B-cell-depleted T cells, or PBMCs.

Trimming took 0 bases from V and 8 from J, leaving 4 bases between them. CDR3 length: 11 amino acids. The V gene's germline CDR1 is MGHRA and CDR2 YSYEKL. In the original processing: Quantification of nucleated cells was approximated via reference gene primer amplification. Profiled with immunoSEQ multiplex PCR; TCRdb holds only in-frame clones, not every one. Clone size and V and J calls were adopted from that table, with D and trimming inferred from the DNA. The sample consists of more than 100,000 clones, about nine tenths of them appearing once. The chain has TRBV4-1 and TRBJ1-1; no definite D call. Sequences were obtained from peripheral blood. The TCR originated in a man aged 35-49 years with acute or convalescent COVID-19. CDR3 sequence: CASSQDREAFF. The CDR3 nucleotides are TGCGCCAGCAGCCAAGATCGGGAAGCTTTCTTT.